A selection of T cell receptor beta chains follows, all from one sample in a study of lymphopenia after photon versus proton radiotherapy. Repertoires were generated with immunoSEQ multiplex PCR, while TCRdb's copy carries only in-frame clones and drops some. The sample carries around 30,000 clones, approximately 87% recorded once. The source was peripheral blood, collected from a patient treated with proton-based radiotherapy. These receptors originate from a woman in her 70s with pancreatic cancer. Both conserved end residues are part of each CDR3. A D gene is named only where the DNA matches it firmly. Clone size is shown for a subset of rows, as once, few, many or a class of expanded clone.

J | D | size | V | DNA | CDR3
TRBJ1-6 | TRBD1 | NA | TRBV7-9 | TGTGCCAGCAGCTTAGCTGGACAGGGGATGCCCCTCCACTTT | CASSLAGQGMPLHF
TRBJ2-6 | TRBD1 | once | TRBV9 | TGTGCCAGCAGCTGGACAGGGAGTATCTCTGGGGCCAACGTCCTGACTTTC | CASSWTGSISGANVLTF
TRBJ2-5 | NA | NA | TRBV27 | TGTGCCAGCAGCCGCCTAGGAGGGGGCCTCCAAGAGACCCAGTACTTC | CASSRLGGGLQETQYF
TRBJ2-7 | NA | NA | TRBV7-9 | TGTGCCAGCAGCTTAGGTGGCGGCAGCTCCTACGAGCAGTACTTC | CASSLGGGSSYEQYF
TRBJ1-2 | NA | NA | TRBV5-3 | TGTGCCAGCAGCTCCCCAGGCCAGGCTTATGGCTACACCTTC | CASSSPGQAYGYTF
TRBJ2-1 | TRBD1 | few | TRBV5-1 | TGCGCCAGCAGCGGCCCCGGGACAGGGGCTTGGGGCGGCAATGAGCAGTTCTTC | CASSGPGTGAWGGNEQFF
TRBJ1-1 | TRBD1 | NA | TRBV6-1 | TGTGCCAGCAGTGTGGGACAGCCGATGAACACTGAAGCTTTCTTT | CASSVGQPMNTEAFF
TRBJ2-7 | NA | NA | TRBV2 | TGTGCCAGCATGGCCGCCAGAGCCGAGCAGTACTTC | CASMAARAEQYF
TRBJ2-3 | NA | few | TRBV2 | TGTGCCAGCACCTACGGACAGAGCAGCACAGATACGCAGTATTTT | CASTYGQSSTDTQYF
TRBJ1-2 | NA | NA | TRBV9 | TGTGCCAGCAGCGGATGGCCCGCCCAAGCTAACTATGGCTACACCTTC | CASSGWPAQANYGYTF
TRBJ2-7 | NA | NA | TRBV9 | TGTGCCAGCAGCGAGAGAGGGGACGCCCTTTCACGCGAGCAGTACTTC | CASSERGDALSREQYF
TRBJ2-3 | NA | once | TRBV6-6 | TGTGCCAGCATGGGCAGGGGAACAGATACGCAGTATTTT | CASMGRGTDTQYF
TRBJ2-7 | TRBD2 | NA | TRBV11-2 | TGTGCCAGCAGCTTAGACGGCGGGAGGGCCTCCTACGAGCAGTACTTC | CASSLDGGRASYEQYF
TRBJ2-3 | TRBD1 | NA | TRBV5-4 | TGTGCCAGCAGCTTTTTCTTGGGACAGGGGGCAGGAGATACGCAGTATTTT | CASSFFLGQGAGDTQYF
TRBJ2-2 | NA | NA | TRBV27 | TGTGCCAGCAGAACTCTAGGCGGGGAGCTGTTTTTT | CASRTLGGELFF
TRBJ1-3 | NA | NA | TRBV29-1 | TGCAGCGTTGGTTTTGGCCTCGGCGGAGGAAACACCATATATTTT | CSVGFGLGGGNTIYF
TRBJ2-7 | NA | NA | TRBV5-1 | TGCGCCAGCAGCTTGGTAGGGGGTCGGGAGCAGTACTTC | CASSLVGGREQYF
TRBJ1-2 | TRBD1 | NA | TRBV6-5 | TGTGCCAGCAGGCGGGGACAGAGAAACTATGGCTACACCTTC | CASRRGQRNYGYTF
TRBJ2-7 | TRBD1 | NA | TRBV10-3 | TGTGCCACCCAGGGGGCCGACGGCTCCTACGAGCAGTACTTC | CATQGADGSYEQYF
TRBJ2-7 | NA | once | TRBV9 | TGTGCCAGCAGCGTAGAGTCCAGCATGACCATGCAGTACTTC | CASSVESSMTMQYF
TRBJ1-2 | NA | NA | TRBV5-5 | TGTGCCAGCAGCCACGAGGGGGATGGGTATGGCTACACCTTC | CASSHEGDGYGYTF
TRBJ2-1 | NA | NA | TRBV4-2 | TGTGCCAGCAGCCAAGATGGGTCTATGTCCGCGACTAGGAGCTATGAGCAGTTCTTC | CASSQDGSMSATRSYEQFF